This entry lists 18 T cell receptor beta chains sequenced from one sample in a study of T cells in Graves' hyperthyroidism and ophthalmopathy. Amplified TCR beta CDR3 regions derived from RNA transcripts. HTBI primers were employed in a first-round RT-PCR of the TCR CDR3. TCRdb itself ran the multiplex PCR reads through MiXCR, one entry per CDR3 protein. The profile covers about 500,000 distinct CDR3 sequences, with 16% appearing a single time and about 18% taken by the ten largest. Material for sequencing was blood. The receptors originated from a young woman with Graves' hyperthyroidism.

CDR3 protein: CASSVEGLAGRTDTQYF. In DNA, the CDR3 is TGTGCCAGCAGTGTCGAGGGACTAGCGGGGCGCACAGATACGCAGTATTTT. The chain uses TRBV6-2 or TRBV6-3 and TRBJ2-3; 13 bases agree with TRBD2. The V gene's germline CDR1 is MNHEY and CDR2 SVGEGT. The length of the CDR3 is 17 residues. With V trimmed by 5 bases and J by 1 base, 6 bases remained unmatched.

This clonotype was recorded only once. The rearrangement joins TRBV20-1 to TRBJ1-5, with a weak D call TRBD1 (6 bases). Germline assignment: CDR1 DFQATT and CDR2 SNEGSKA (reference sequence). There are 15 residues in the CDR3. Trimming took 6 bases from V and 0 from J, leaving 15 bases between them. For the CDR3, the DNA is TGCAGTGCGCTGGGACACCAGCATAGCAATCAGCCCCAGCATTTT. Translated: CSALGHQHSNQPQHF.

There are many counts of this clonotype. V usage is TRBV10-3 and J usage is TRBJ2-3; D remains ambiguous. V lost 0 bases, J lost 5 bases, and 15 bases lay in between. The CDR3 length is 16 residues. Germline V gene sequence: CDR1 ENHRY, CDR2 SYGVKD. The CDR3 is CAISESWPPQVDTQYF. The CDR3 DNA is TGTGCCATCAGTGAGTCCTGGCCCCCGCAAGTAGATACGCAGTATTTT.

The chain links TRBV19 to TRBJ1-1; D is ambiguous. The length of the CDR3 is 12 residues. Trimming left V 7 bases short and J 1 base short, with 7 bases between. The germline V gene encodes CDR1 LNHDA and CDR2 SQIVND (reference sequence). DNA for the CDR3: TGTGCCAGTAATAGGCCGAACACTGAAGCTTTCTTT. As protein: CASNRPNTEAFF.

The chain is built from TRBV11-2 and TRBJ2-2; TRBD2 matches at 8 bases. This CDR3 contains 15 residues. The V segment lost 7 bases and the J segment 4 bases; nucleotides outside the gene matches: 8. CDR1 and CDR2 from the germline V gene are SGHAT and FQNNGV. The CDR3 loop reads CASTPPAGGTGELFF. CDR3 in DNA: TGTGCCAGCACTCCCCCGGCGGGGGGCACCGGGGAGCTGTTTTTT.

The rearrangement uses TRBV28 and TRBJ2-7; D remains unclear. The CDR3 totals 14 residues. Germline V gene data show CDR1 as MDHEN and CDR2 as SYDVKM. V shed 0 bases and J shed 7 bases, with 13 bases lying between them. CDR3: CASSLWRPGGEQYF. CDR3 nucleotide sequence: TGTGCCAGCAGTTTATGGAGGCCAGGTGGGGAGCAGTACTTC.

This clonotype turned up a few times. The chain combines TRBV9 with TRBJ2-5; 7 bases are shared with TRBD2. Germline assignment: CDR1 SGDLS and CDR2 YYNGEE. This CDR3 has 18 amino acids. Trimming at V came to 1 base and at J to 2 bases, leaving 14 bases not matched to a gene. As DNA, the CDR3 is TGTGCCAGCAGCGTAAGACCGAGGGGCGGGAGATCGCAAGAGACCCAGTACTTC. This gives the protein CASSVRPRGGRSQETQYF.

This chain links TRBV10-2 with TRBJ1-5, with 8 positions matching TRBD1. CDR1 is WSHSY and CDR2 is SAAADI in the germline V gene. The CDR3 runs to 15 residues. V dropped 6 bases and J dropped 8; count of bases not matched to a gene: 12. The CDR3 nucleotides are TGCGCCAGCAGCGAGACCACAGGGGGTGGAGAGCCCCAGCATTTT. This codes for CASSETTGGGEPQHF.

This clonotype was seen at least ten times. This chain connects TRBV12-5 to TRBJ1-1; unclear D gene. The germline V and J ends were trimmed by 1 base and 1 base, with 10 bases remaining between them. Germline CDR1 and CDR2: LGHNT and FRNRAP. The CDR3 is made up of 15 amino acids. DNA for the CDR3: TGTGCTAGTGGTTTGGATCTCCGTACGAACACTGAAGCTTTCTTT. Translating it yields CASGLDLRTNTEAFF.

The sample holds many counts of this clonotype. This chain connects TRBV6-1 to TRBJ2-1; D is ambiguous. Germline loops: CDR1 MNHNS, CDR2 SASEGT. V lost 6 bases to trimming and J lost 4 bases, with 16 bases between them. The length of the CDR3 is 15 residues. The CDR3 sequence is CASSTGADGYNEQFF. The CDR3 coding sequence is TGTGCCAGCAGCACTGGTGCCGATGGTTACAATGAGCAGTTCTTC.

This clonotype showed up many times. The chain links TRBV11-3 to TRBJ2-7; D is perhaps TRBD2 (5 bases). This CDR3 is 13 amino acids long. The V gene lost 7 bases and the J gene lost 0 bases, with 10 bases spanning the gap. Germline values: CDR1 SGHNT, CDR2 YENEEA. In DNA, the CDR3 is TGTGCCAGCACCGGGGATAACTCCTACGAGCAGTACTTC. It translates to CASTGDNSYEQYF.

This clonotype was seen repeatedly, ten times or more. A junction boundary mismatches the germline segment, possibly from a read error. The chain links TRBV4-3 to TRBJ1-5; D is perhaps TRBD1 (6 bases). The CDR3 has 16 residues. CDR1 and CDR2 from the germline V gene are LGHNA and YSLEER. The DNA for the CDR3 is TGTGCCAGCAGCCAAGATAGGGGGGGAAGCAATCAGCCCCAGCATTTT. The encoded protein is CASSQDRGGSNQPQHF.

The V and J genes are TRBV7-6 and TRBJ1-3; maybe TRBD1 (5 bases). Trimming left V 5 bases short and J 0 bases short, with 11 bases between. The CDR3 loop spans 15 amino acids. In germline, CDR1 is SGHVS, CDR2 FNYEAQ. This CDR3 is CASSIAGSSGNTIYF. The CDR3 nucleotides are TGTGCCAGCAGCATCGCAGGGAGCTCTGGAAACACCATATATTTT.

Ten or more counts support this clonotype. The rearrangement uses TRBV7-2 and TRBJ2-7, with 9 nucleotides matching TRBD2. This CDR3 has 15 amino acids. J was trimmed by 1 base and V by 5 bases; bases with no gene match: 6. The germline gives CDR1 SGHTA, CDR2 FQGNSA. In DNA form, the CDR3 reads TGTGCCAGCAGCCAACTAGCGGGCCCGTCCTACGAGCAGTACTTC. Protein: CASSQLAGPSYEQYF.

This clonotype was counted a few times. The rearrangement uses TRBV6-2 or TRBV6-3 and TRBJ2-5; 13 bases align to TRBD2. The trim removed 2 bases at V and 0 bases at J, leaving 3 bases unmatched. The CDR3 has 17 residues. CDR1 MNHEY and CDR2 SVGEGT come from the germline V gene. CDR3 residues: CASSYGLAGDYQETQYF. The CDR3 coding sequence is TGTGCCAGCAGTTACGGACTAGCGGGGGACTACCAAGAGACCCAGTACTTC.

The chain links TRBV10-3 to TRBJ2-1, with a tentative D call TRBD2 (5 bases). This CDR3 has 17 residues. Germline CDR1 and CDR2: ENHRY and SYGVKD. V lost 5 bases to trimming and J lost 2 bases, with 19 bases between them. CDR3 in amino acids: CAISISSDFNTYNEQFF. The CDR3, as DNA: TGTGCCATCAGTATATCTTCGGACTTCAACACCTACAATGAGCAGTTCTTC.

The chain is built from TRBV20-1 and TRBJ2-4; 7 bases are shared with TRBD1. The CDR3 contains 13 residues. Germline V gene sequence: CDR1 DFQATT, CDR2 SNEGSKA (reference sequence). The J segment lost 6 bases and the V segment lost 2 bases, leaving 4 bases of the junction unmatched. The CDR3, as DNA: TGCAGTGCTAGATTAGCAGGGGGAAACATTCAGTACTTC. Protein: CSARLAGGNIQYF.

This clonotype was picked up many times. The chain employs TRBV7-2 and TRBJ2-3; tentative D call: TRBD2 (5 bases). CDR1 and CDR2 from the germline V gene are SGHTA and FQGNSA. The length of the CDR3 is 13 residues. V was trimmed by 5 bases and J by 6 bases, leaving 12 bases between them. For the CDR3, the DNA is TGTGCCAGCAGCCCCTTCGGGGTGGATACGCAGTATTTT. The encoded protein is CASSPFGVDTQYF.